The sequence of this TCR beta chain was determined in a study of control samples from healthy donors and cancer patients. CDR3 length: 12 residues. Germline CDR1 is LNHNV and CDR2 is YYDKDF (reference sequence). Deletions cut 2 bases from V and 5 bases from J, with 7 bases between. The data were produced by immunoSEQ multiplex PCR, yet TCRdb's version contains in-frame clones alone and is incomplete. The data show roughly 190,000 clones, 91% seen once. This clonotype was obtained from a woman between 25 and 40 years old in good health. The chain is built from TRBV15 and TRBJ2-7; TRBD1 might be the D (5 bases). Sequencing was carried out using blood. This CDR3 is CATSRQGHEQYF. Here the CDR3 DNA reads TGTGCCACCAGCAGACAGGGCCACGAGCAGTACTTC.